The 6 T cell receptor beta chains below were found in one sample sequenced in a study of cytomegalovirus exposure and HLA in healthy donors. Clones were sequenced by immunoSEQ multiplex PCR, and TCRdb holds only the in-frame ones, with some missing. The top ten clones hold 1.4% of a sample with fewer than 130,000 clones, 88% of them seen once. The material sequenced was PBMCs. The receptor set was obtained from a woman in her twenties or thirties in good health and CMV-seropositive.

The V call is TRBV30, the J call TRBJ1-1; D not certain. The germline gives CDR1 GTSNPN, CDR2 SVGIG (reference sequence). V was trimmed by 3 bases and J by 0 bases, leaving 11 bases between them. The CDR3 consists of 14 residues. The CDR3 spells CAWSTPQMNTEAFF. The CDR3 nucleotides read TGTGCCTGGAGCACCCCACAAATGAACACTGAAGCTTTCTTT.

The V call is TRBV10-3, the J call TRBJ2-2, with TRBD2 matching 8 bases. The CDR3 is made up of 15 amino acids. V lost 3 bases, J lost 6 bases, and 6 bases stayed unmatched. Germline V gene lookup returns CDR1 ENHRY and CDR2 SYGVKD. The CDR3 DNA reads TGTGCCATCAGTGATAGCGGGATGGCATCCGGGGAGCTGTTTTTT. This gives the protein CAISDSGMASGELFF.

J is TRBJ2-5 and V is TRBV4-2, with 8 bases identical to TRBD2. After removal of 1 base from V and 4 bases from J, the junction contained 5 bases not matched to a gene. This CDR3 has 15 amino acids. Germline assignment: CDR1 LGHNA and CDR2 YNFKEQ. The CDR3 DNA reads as TGTGCCAGCAGCCAAGCCGCGGGAGGATCAGAGACCCAGTACTTC. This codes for CASSQAAGGSETQYF.

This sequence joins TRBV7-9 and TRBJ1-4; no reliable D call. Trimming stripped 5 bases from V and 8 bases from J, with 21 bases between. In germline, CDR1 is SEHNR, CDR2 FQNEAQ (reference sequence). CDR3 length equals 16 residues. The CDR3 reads CASSLGSSSGVEKLFF. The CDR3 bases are TGTGCCAGCAGCCTAGGGTCTTCCAGCGGAGTCGAAAAACTGTTTTTT.

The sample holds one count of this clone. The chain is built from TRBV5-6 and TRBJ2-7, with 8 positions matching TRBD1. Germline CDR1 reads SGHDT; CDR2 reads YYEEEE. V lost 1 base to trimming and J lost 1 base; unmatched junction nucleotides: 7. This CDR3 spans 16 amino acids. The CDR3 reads CASSLWPGGGSYEQYF. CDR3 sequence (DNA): TGTGCCAGCAGCTTGTGGCCAGGGGGCGGGTCCTACGAGCAGTACTTC.

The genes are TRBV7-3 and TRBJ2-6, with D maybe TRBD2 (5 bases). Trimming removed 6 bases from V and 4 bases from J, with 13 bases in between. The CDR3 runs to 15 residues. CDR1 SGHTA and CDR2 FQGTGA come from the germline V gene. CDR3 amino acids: CASREGGTGANVLTF. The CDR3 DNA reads TGTGCCAGCAGAGAAGGAGGTACCGGGGCCAACGTCCTGACTTTC.